Following are 10 T cell receptor beta chains from one sample sequenced in a study of shared clonotypes between healthy human individuals. Using immunoSEQ multiplex PCR, the repertoire was profiled, and TCRdb retains in-frame clones only, with some absent. Of hundreds of thousands of clones in the sample, 92% are singletons; the top ten hold 24%. Positive CCR7 selection of CD45RO-negative cells yielded the naive CD8 cells, and terminally differentiated effector memory CD45RA+ cells were excluded. Sequenced: naive CD8+ T cells sorted from blood. The origin of the receptors is a man younger than 45 in good health.

The chain joins TRBV6-5 to TRBJ2-7, with TRBD2 as a possible D gene (5 bases). CDR1 is MNHEY, CDR2 SVGAGI, per germline. The CDR3 has 15 residues. V was clipped by 1 base and J by 1 base, with 11 bases between them. The CDR3 DNA is TGTGCCAGCAGTTACTATGGTAGCGCTTCCTACGAGCAGTACTTC. Translated: CASSYYGSASYEQYF.

The chain has TRBV9 and TRBJ2-7; D gene unclear. From germline, CDR1 is SGDLS and CDR2 YYNGEE. The CDR3 loop spans 15 amino acids. Deletions cut 0 bases from V and 3 bases from J, with 13 bases between. The CDR3 here is CASSVDVATDYEQYF. CDR3 nucleotide sequence: TGTGCCAGCAGCGTAGATGTAGCTACGGACTACGAGCAGTACTTC.

J is TRBJ2-2 and V is TRBV27, with 8 bases matching TRBD1. The CDR3 length is 13 residues. Germline V CDR1 and CDR2: MNHEY, SMNVEV (reference sequence). The J segment lost 6 bases and the V segment lost 7 bases, leaving 4 bases of the junction unmatched. The CDR3 is CASKTGGSGELFF. The CDR3 DNA reads as TGTGCCAGCAAAACAGGGGGTTCCGGGGAGCTGTTTTTT.

The sample holds one count of this clone. This sequence joins TRBV6-4 and TRBJ2-7; D not resolved. Per the germline V gene, CDR1 is MRHNA and CDR2 is SNTAGT. The CDR3 sequence is 8 residues long. CDR3 nucleotide sequence: TGTGCTTTAGGGGAGCAGTACTTC. Translating it yields CALGEQYF.

The V gene is TRBV4-3, the J gene TRBJ2-1; D tentatively reads TRBD1 or TRBD2 (5 bases each). CDR3 size: 15 residues. V dropped 0 bases and J dropped 8 bases, with 14 bases sitting between them. The germline V gene encodes CDR1 LGHNA and CDR2 YSLEER. In DNA form, the CDR3 reads TGCGCCAGCAGCCAAGACTGGGCGAGGGGCTATGAGCAGTTCTTC. It is translated as CASSQDWARGYEQFF.

The chain is built from TRBV7-3 and TRBJ2-1; 7 bases agree with TRBD2. V trimming: 1 base; J trimming: 4 bases; junction bases outside the gene matches: 19. CDR1 and CDR2 from the germline V gene are SGHTA and FQGTGA. The CDR3 has 20 residues. CDR3 protein: CASSLKDSHRAGDRYNEQFF. The DNA for the CDR3 is TGTGCCAGCAGCTTAAAGGATTCCCACCGCGCGGGAGACCGATACAATGAGCAGTTCTTC.

This clone has just one count. The V gene is TRBV7-9, the J gene TRBJ2-1; TRBD2 aligns across 7 bases. The germline V gene encodes CDR1 SEHNR and CDR2 FQNEAQ (reference sequence). The CDR3 covers 19 residues. Germline trimming cut 10 bases from V and 7 bases from J; bases unmatched to any gene: 28. The CDR3 protein is CATTQNVASGRNYRNEQFF. In DNA, the CDR3 is TGTGCCACCACCCAAAACGTGGCTAGCGGCAGAAACTATAGGAATGAGCAGTTCTTC.

The rearrangement joins TRBV5-4 to TRBJ2-7; D not resolved. CDR1 is SGHNT and CDR2 is YYREEE in the germline V gene (reference sequence). The CDR3 covers 13 residues. V gave up 2 bases and J gave up 3 bases, with 9 bases separating them. This chain's CDR3 is CASSFGPFYEQYF. The CDR3 bases are TGTGCCAGCAGCTTCGGACCGTTCTACGAGCAGTACTTC.

J is TRBJ2-1 and V is TRBV4-3, with 9 bases that match TRBD2. The V gene's germline CDR1 is LGHNA and CDR2 YSLEER. This CDR3 is 14 amino acids long. Trimming at V came to 2 bases and at J to 8 bases, leaving 4 bases not matched to a gene. Written as DNA, the CDR3 is TGCGCCAGCAGCCAACTAGCGGGACCATATGAGCAGTTCTTC. Protein product: CASSQLAGPYEQFF.

Turning to this clone: The sample has other DNA sequences that encode this CDR3 too. The chain has TRBV28 and TRBJ2-7; 11 bases align to TRBD1. CDR3 length: 14 residues. Germline V gene lookup returns CDR1 MDHEN and CDR2 SYDVKM. The V gene end was trimmed by 4 bases and the J gene end by 4 bases; junction bases not matched to a gene: 3. This CDR3 is CASSWTGGGYEQYF. The CDR3 nucleotides read TGTGCCAGCAGTTGGACAGGGGGCGGGTACGAGCAGTACTTC.